This is a list of T cell receptor beta chains from one sample in a study of breast tumors, draining lymph nodes, adjacent tissues. MiXCR was run by TCRdb on the multiplex PCR reads, yielding one entry per CDR3 protein. The repertoire consists of about 220,000 distinct CDR3 sequences, with nearly 35% occurring once and the leading ten covering approximately 3.3%. The sequenced material came from axillary lymph node tissue. These receptors were obtained from a female donor with breast cancer. Some clones in this sample may be carry-over from other donors' samples. Each CDR3 is given with its conserved first and last residue. Fields, in order: J gene, clone size, D gene, V gene, CDR3 DNA, CDR3 protein. The D gene is left open where the match is weak. For some rows the clone size is stated as once, few or many, or as a class when expanded; others skip it.

>TRBJ1-1|few|.|TRBV2
TGTGCCAGCAGCCAAACACAGAACACTGAAGCTTTCTTT
CASSQTQNTEAFF
>TRBJ2-3|few|TRBD1|TRBV5-8
TGTGCCAGCAGCGAAGACAGGGCCACAGATACGCAGTATTTT
CASSEDRATDTQYF
>TRBJ1-5|.|TRBD1|TRBV4-2
TGTGCCAGCAGCTGGGACACAGGGGCCCGCAATCAGCCCCAGCATTTT
CASSWDTGARNQPQHF
>TRBJ2-2|many|TRBD2|TRBV7-8
TGTGCCAGCAGCTTAGTGCCTAGCGGGGGGTCGTTCACCGGGGAGCTGTTTTTT
CASSLVPSGGSFTGELFF
>TRBJ2-5|many|TRBD2|TRBV19
TGTGCCAGTAGTATAGGCGGGGGAGAGACCCAGTACTTC
CASSIGGGETQYF
>TRBJ1-2|.|.|TRBV6-5
TGTGCCAGCAGTCACGGGGGGCGAGGCTACACCTTC
CASSHGGRGYTF
>TRBJ2-3|many|.|TRBV29-1
TGCAGCGTTGAAGGGGGTAGTACTAGCACAGATACGCAGTATTTT
CSVEGGSTSTDTQYF
>TRBJ2-7|many|.|TRBV4-3
TGCGCCAGCAGCCTAGTTCGGGGTGACTACGAGCAGTACTTC
CASSLVRGDYEQYF
>TRBJ2-3|few|.|TRBV24-1
TGTGCCACCAGTCCACGGGCACCTAGCACAGATACGCAGTATTTT
CATSPRAPSTDTQYF
>TRBJ2-5|many|.|TRBV20-1
TGCAGTGCTTCCCCCAGGGGACGTCAAGAGACCCAGTACTTC
CSASPRGRQETQYF
>TRBJ1-2|many|.|TRBV10-2
TGCGCCAGCAGTGGACAGAAACTCGTCTCTGGCTACACCTTC
CASSGQKLVSGYTF
>TRBJ1-3|many|.|TRBV12-3/TRBV12-4
TGTGCCAGCAGTTTCGGAGGCCTAAGCTCTGGAAACACCATATATTTT
CASSFGGLSSGNTIYF
>TRBJ2-7|many|TRBD1|TRBV11-2
TGTGCCAGCAGCCCGGACAGGGGGCTTTCCTACGAGCAGTACTTC
CASSPDRGLSYEQYF
>TRBJ1-2|many|.|TRBV12-3/TRBV12-4
TGTGCCAGCAGCCCGGAACAGGGTGGCTATGGCTACACCTTC
CASSPEQGGYGYTF
>TRBJ1-5|.|.|TRBV7-9
TGTGCCAGCAGCTTTTTGACCCAGCCCCAGCATTTT
CASSFLTQPQHF
>TRBJ2-4|.|.|TRBV6-6
TGTGCCAGCAGCTTCACTACAGGGTTCGGTGGGGGCATTCAGTACTTC
CASSFTTGFGGGIQYF
>TRBJ2-5|.|TRBD1|TRBV5-4
TGTGCCAGCAGCGCTAAACAGGGGGCGACCCAGTACTTC
CASSAKQGATQYF
>TRBJ2-7|many|.|TRBV20-1
TGCAGTGCCGGGACTGGCTACGAGCAGTACTTC
CSAGTGYEQYF
>TRBJ2-3|.|TRBD2|TRBV3-1
TGTGCCAGCAGCTGGGGGCCTAGCGGGGGACTCGCAAATACGCAGTATTTT
CASSWGPSGGLANTQYF
>TRBJ2-6|.|TRBD1|TRBV7-8
TGTGCCAGCAGCACCGCCTGGGACAGGGGGGCCAACGTCCTGACTTTC
CASSTAWDRGANVLTF
>TRBJ1-1|.|.|TRBV12-3/TRBV12-4
TGTGCCAGCAGTCCCTTGTGGATCGGAAGCACTGAAGCTTTCTTT
CASSPLWIGSTEAFF
>TRBJ2-7|.|TRBD2|TRBV20-1
TGCAGTGCTAGATCCCTCAGCGGGAGTTACGAGCAGTACTTC
CSARSLSGSYEQYF